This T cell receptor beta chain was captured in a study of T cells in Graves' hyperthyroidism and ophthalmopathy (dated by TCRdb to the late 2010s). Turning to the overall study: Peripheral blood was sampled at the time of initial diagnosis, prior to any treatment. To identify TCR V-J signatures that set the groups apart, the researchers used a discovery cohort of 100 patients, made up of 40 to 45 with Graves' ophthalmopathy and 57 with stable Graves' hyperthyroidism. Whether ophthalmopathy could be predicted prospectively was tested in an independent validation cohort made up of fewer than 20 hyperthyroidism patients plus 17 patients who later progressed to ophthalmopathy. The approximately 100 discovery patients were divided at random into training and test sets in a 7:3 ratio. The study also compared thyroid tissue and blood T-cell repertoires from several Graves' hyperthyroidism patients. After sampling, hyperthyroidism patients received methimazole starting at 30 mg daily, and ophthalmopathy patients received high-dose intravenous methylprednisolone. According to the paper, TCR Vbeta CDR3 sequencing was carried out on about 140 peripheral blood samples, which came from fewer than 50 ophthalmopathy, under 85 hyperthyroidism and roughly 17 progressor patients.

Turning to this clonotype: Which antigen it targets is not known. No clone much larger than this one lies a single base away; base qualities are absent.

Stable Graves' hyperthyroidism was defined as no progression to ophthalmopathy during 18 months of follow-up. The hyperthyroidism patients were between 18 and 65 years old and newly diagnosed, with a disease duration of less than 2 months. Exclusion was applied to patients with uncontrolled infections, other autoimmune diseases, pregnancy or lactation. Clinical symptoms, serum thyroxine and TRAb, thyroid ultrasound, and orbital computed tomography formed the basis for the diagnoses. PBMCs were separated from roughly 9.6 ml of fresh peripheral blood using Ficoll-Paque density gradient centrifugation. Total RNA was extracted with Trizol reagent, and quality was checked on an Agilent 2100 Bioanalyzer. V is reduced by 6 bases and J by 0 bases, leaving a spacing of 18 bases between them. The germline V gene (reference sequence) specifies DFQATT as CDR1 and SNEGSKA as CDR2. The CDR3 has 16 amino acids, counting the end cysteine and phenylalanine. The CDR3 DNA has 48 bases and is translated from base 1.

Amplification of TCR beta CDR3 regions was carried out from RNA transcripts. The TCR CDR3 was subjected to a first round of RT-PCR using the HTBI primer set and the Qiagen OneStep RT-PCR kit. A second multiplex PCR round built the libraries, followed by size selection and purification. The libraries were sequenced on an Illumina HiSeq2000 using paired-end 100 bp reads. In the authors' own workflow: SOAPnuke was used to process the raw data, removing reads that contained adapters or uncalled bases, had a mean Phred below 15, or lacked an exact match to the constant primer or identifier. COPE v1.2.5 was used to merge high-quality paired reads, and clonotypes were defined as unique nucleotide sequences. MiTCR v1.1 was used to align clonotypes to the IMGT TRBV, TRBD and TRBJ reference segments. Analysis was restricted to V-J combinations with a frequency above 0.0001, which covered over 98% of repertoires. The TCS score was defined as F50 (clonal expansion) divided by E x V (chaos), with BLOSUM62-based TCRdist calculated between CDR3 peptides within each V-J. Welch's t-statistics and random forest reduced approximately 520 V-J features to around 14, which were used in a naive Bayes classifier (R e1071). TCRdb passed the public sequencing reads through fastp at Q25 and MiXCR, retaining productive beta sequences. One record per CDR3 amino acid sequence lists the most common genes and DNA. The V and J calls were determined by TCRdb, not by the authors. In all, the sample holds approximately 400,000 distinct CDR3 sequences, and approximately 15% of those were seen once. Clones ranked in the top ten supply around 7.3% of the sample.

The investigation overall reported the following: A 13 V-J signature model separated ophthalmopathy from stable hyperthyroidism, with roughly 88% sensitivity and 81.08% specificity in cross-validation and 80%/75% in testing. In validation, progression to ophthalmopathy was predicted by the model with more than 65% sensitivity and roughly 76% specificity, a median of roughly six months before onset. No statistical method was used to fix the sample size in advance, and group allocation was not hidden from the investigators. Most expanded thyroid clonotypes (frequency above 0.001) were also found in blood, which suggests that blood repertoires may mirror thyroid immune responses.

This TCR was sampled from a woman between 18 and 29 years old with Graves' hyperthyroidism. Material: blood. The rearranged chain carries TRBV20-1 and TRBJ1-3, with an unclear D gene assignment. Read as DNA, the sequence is TGCAGTGCCCCTTTCCCCCTGGATCTCTCTGGAAACACCATATATTTT. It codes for CSAPFPLDLSGNTIYF.